There are many counts of the clone carrying this T cell receptor (beta chain). This beta chain is an unintended read in a library built for alpha chains; its size means little. A single record per CDR3 protein comes from TCRdb applying MiXCR to the 5' RACE reads. Found here are about 6,100 distinct CDR3 sequences, under 15% of them singletons; the top ten hold approximately 17%. The data belong to a study of spatial heterogeneity in lung cancer. Time point specified: sample taken at primary tumor resection. Germline CDR1 reads LNHDA; CDR2 reads SQIVND (reference sequence). This CDR3 spans 15 amino acids. With 6 bases removed from V and 3 bases from J, the gap between germline ends came to 18 bases.

The V and J genes are TRBV19 and TRBJ2-7; weak D call: TRBD2 (5 bases). This clonotype was sampled from a human donor with early-stage non-small cell lung cancer. This specimen was lung tissue, taken at surgery. In DNA form, the CDR3 reads TGTGCCAGTAGCAGCATCGAGGGTTTGAACTACGAGCAGTACTTC. Its translation is CASSSIEGLNYEQYF.